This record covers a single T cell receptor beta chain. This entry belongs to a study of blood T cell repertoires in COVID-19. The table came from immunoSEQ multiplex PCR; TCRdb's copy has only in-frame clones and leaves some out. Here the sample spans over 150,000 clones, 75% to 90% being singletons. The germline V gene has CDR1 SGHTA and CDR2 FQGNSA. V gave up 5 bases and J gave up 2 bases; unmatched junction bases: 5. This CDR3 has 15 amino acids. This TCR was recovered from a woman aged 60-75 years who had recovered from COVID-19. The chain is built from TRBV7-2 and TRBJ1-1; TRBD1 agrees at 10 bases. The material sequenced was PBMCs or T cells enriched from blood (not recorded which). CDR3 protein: CASSPGQGENTEAFF. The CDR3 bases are TGTGCCAGCAGCCCTGGACAGGGGGAAAACACTGAAGCTTTCTTT.